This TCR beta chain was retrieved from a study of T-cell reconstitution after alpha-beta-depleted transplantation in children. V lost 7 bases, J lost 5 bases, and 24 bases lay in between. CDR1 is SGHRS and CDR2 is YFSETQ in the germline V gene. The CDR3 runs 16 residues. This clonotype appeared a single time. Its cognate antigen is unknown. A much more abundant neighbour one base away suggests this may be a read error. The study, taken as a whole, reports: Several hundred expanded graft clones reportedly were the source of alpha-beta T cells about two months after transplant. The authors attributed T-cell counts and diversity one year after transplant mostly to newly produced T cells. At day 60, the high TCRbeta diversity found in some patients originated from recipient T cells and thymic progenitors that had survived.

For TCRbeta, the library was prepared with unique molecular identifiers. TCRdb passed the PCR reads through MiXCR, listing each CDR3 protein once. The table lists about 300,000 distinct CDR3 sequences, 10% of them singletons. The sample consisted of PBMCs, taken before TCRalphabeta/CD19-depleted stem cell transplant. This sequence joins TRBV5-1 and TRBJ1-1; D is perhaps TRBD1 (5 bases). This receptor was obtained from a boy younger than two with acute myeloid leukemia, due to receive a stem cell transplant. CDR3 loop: CASHSSGWGGWTEAFF. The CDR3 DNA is TGCGCCAGCCACAGTAGTGGGTGGGGGGGATGGACTGAAGCTTTCTTT.